This TCR beta chain was profiled in a study of blood T cell repertoires in COVID-19. Study summary: Samples representing acute and convalescent COVID-19 were sourced from the United States, Italy and Spain. Sample material is recorded as cDNA or gDNA derived from T cells, B-cell-depleted T cells, or PBMCs.

The CDR3 covers 15 residues. V lost 7 bases to trimming and J lost 3 bases; unmatched junction nucleotides: 9. Per the germline V gene, CDR1 is MNHNY and CDR2 is SVGAGI (reference sequence). In the authors' workflow: Amplification of reference gene primers provided the estimated nucleated cell counts. Data came from immunoSEQ multiplex PCR; TCRdb stores just in-frame clones and leaves some out. Clone size and the V and J calls come from that table; the DNA yielded D and trimming. The sample lists 150,000 to 200,000 clones, roughly 86% seen once, with 0.99% in the top ten. There are a few counts of this clone.

The V call is TRBV6-6, the J call TRBJ1-5, with TRBD1 identical over 7 bases. This sequence was found in a man aged 18 to 35 with acute or convalescent COVID-19. Sequencing was carried out using peripheral blood. CDR3 sequence (DNA): TGTGCCAGCAATAAAGCTGGACAGGACAATCAGCCCCAGCATTTT. Its translation is CASNKAGQDNQPQHF.